The 5 T cell receptor beta chains presented below share a single source sample, sequenced in a study of Ad26.COV2.S vaccination and SARS-CoV-2 variants. Treatment indicated: around 19 received Ad26.COV2.S at low or high dose, single or two shots; roughly five received placebo; per-sample allocation not given. Samples were taken on day 63 after the first vaccine or placebo injection. Method: immunoSEQ multiplex PCR; TCRdb's copy keeps in-frame clones and lacks some. This table holds 350,000 to 450,000 clones, about 92% found once. The input for sequencing was peripheral blood, taken in a trial of Ad26.COV2.S vaccine versus placebo. These TCRs come from a person between 18 and 65 years old who received the Ad26.COV2.S COVID-19 vaccine or a placebo.

This clone was counted once. J is TRBJ2-2 and V is TRBV5-8, with TRBD1 matching over 7 bases. After removal of 5 bases from V and 1 base from J, the junction contained 11 bases not matched to a gene. Germline CDR1 SGHTS, CDR2 YDEGEE. This CDR3 is built from 17 residues. The CDR3 loop reads CASRTKTGTVNTGELFF. The CDR3 DNA sequence: TGTGCCAGCAGGACTAAGACCGGGACAGTGAACACCGGGGAGCTGTTTTTT. Based on the CDR3 plus reference TRBV5-8 and TRBJ2-2, the full variable domain is EAGVTQSPTHLIKTRGQQATLRCSPISGHTSVYWYQQALGLGLQFLLWYDEGEERNRGNFPPRFSGRQFPNYSSELNVNALELEDSALYLCASRTKTGTVNTGELFFGEGSRLTVL.

The V call is TRBV30, the J call TRBJ2-1; TRBD1 might be the D (6 bases). The CDR3 contains 15 residues. Deletions cut 4 bases from V and 0 bases from J, with 13 bases between. Germline assignment: CDR1 GTSNPN and CDR2 SVGIG (reference sequence). CDR3 in amino acids: CAWKKDRSSYNEQFF. The CDR3 nucleotides read TGTGCCTGGAAAAAAGACAGGAGCTCCTACAATGAGCAGTTCTTC. Based on the CDR3 plus reference TRBV30 and TRBJ2-1, the full variable domain is SQTIHQWPATLVQPVGSPLSLECTVEGTSNPNLYWYRQAAGRGLQLLFYSVGIGQISSEVPQNLSASRPQDRQFILSSKKLLLSDSGFYLCAWKKDRSSYNEQFFGPGTRLTVL.

The rearrangement links TRBV29-1 to TRBJ2-1, with TRBD1 as a possible D gene (6 bases). The CDR3 has 14 amino acids. CDR1 and CDR2 from the germline V gene are SQVTM and ANQGSEA. Trimming took 6 bases from V and 0 from J, leaving 12 bases between them. CDR3 residues: CSVEGVSSYNEQFF. For the CDR3, the DNA is TGCAGCGTAGAGGGGGTTAGCTCCTACAATGAGCAGTTCTTC.

Concerning this clone itself: The same CDR3 arises from other DNA sequences in this sample as well. The chain joins TRBV27 to TRBJ1-5; TRBD1 is a possible D gene (5 bases). The germline V and J ends were trimmed by 2 bases and 1 base, with 6 bases remaining between them. The CDR3 is 14 residues long. Germline V CDR1 and CDR2: MNHEY, SMNVEV (reference sequence). The CDR3 sequence is CASSLQGSNQPQHF. CDR3 bases: TGTGCCAGCAGTTTACAGGGCAGCAATCAGCCCCAGCATTTT.

This rearrangement joins TRBV7-8 to TRBJ1-5; the D is unclear. Trimming left V 3 bases short and J 2 bases short, with 8 bases between. CDR1 SGHVS and CDR2 FQNEAQ come from the germline V gene. CDR3 length equals 14 residues. CDR3 loop: CASSLVQGNQPQHF. The CDR3 bases are TGTGCCAGCAGCTTGGTCCAAGGCAATCAGCCCCAGCATTTT.